This paragraph reports one T cell receptor beta chain. With autoimmune disease history or systemic immunosuppression, patients were excluded. V lost 1 base and J 1 base, leaving 7 bases between the germline ends. CDR1 and CDR2 (germline): SEHNR, FQNEAQ (reference sequence). This CDR3 contains 15 residues. This table comes from immunoSEQ multiplex PCR, and its TCRdb copy is limited to in-frame clones, with some not included. The table records 60,000 to 75,000 clones, 87% of them present only once. The sample belongs to a study of OX40 agonist ivuxolimab in advanced cancers. Study as a whole: Dose-escalation subjects each had hepatocellular carcinoma, melanoma, renal cell or head and neck cancer.

The sample consisted of CD4+ or CD8+ T cells sorted from blood, taken in a trial of the OX40 agonist ivuxolimab. The rearrangement links TRBV7-9 to TRBJ1-4; D is uncertain. The TCR originated in an adult with an advanced solid tumor such as melanoma, head and neck, liver or kidney cancer. Here the CDR3 DNA reads TGTGCCAGCAGCTTAGACGGAGAAACTAATGAAAAACTGTTTTTT. It encodes CASSLDGETNEKLFF.